A single sample is the source of the 3 T cell receptor beta chains below, sequenced in a study of T cells in Graves' hyperthyroidism and ophthalmopathy. The source material, RNA transcripts, was used to amplify TCR beta CDR3 regions. In the first-round RT-PCR of the TCR CDR3, the HTBI primer set was used. TCRdb re-analysed the multiplex PCR reads in MiXCR, keeping a single row per CDR3 protein. This sample yields hundreds of thousands of distinct CDR3 sequences, of which over 15% are seen a single time; 28% belongs to the top ten. The source material was blood. The receptors shown here come from a young woman with Graves' ophthalmopathy.

This clonotype was seen repeatedly, ten times or more. The chain employs TRBV6-1 and TRBJ1-3; D is ambiguous. Germline-derived CDR1 and CDR2 are MNHNS and SASEGT. This CDR3 region has 13 residues. Trimming pared 6 bases from V and 4 bases from J, leaving 10 bases between. The CDR3 protein is CASSLSGGNTIYF. The CDR3 DNA reads TGTGCCAGCAGCCTATCTGGGGGAAACACCATATATTTT.

This clonotype came up many times. This chain links TRBV5-1 with TRBJ2-1; the match to TRBD1 covers 9 bases. CDR3 length equals 14 residues. V lost 4 bases and J lost 7; bases outside the gene matches: 6. The V gene's germline CDR1 is SGHRS and CDR2 YFSETQ. In nucleotides, the CDR3 is TGCGCCAGCAGCCCAGGGACAGGGAGGAATGAGCAGTTCTTC. Translation: CASSPGTGRNEQFF.

This clonotype appeared many times. The chain combines TRBV7-2 with TRBJ2-1; 12 nucleotides line up with TRBD2. The germline gives CDR1 SGHTA, CDR2 FQGNSA. This CDR3 has 14 residues. Trimming took 4 bases from V and 12 from J; bases not matched to a gene: 7. CDR3 nucleotide sequence: TGTGCCAGCAGCTCGACTAGCGGGAGCTTAGGGCAGTTCTTC. This gives the protein CASSSTSGSLGQFF.